This record concerns one TCR beta chain sequence. Its target is unknown. The source of the sample is a study of cytomegalovirus exposure and HLA in healthy donors. Study information: Later, an analysis reported that the 130 or so validation repertoires had used the same platform as the 500 to 750 first-cohort repertoires. Study-level findings and limits: Listed as cytomegalovirus-associated were over 150 TCR beta chains. According to a later analysis, TCR clusters from the first cohort tended to co-occur in the 120 or so validation repertoires.

Produced via immunoSEQ multiplex PCR; TCRdb's table is partial and in-frame only. The sample comprises more than 140,000 clones, roughly 89% of which are singletons, and 3% to 3.5% rests with the top ten. Per germline, CDR1 SGHKS and CDR2 YYEKEE (reference sequence). V was pared by 3 bases and J by 8 bases, with 21 bases between. The CDR3 spans 15 residues. The sample comprised PBMCs. This clonotype originated in a woman younger than 30 in good health and CMV-seropositive. J is TRBJ2-7 and V is TRBV5-5; D perhaps matches TRBD2 (6 bases). In DNA, the CDR3 is TGTGCCAGCAGCTCGACCTACGGTGGGGACTTTAAGCAGTACTTC. Residues: CASSSTYGGDFKQYF.